The 5 T cell receptor beta chains presented below share a single source sample, sequenced in a study of shared clonotypes between healthy human individuals. Sequencing was performed with immunoSEQ multiplex PCR; in TCRdb, only in-frame clones are kept and a portion is missing. The table has about 1 million clones, about 76% seen once. Sequencing input: memory CD4+ T cells sorted from blood. Subset denoted: CD45RA-negative fraction. The receptor source for this set is a man between 18 and 29 years old in good health.

V gene TRBV27 combines with J gene TRBJ1-6; TRBD1 might be the D (6 bases). Between the trimmed V and J ends, which lost 11 bases and 7 bases, there was a span of 15 bases. CDR1 is MNHEY, CDR2 SMNVEV, per germline (reference sequence). The CDR3 spans 13 residues. CDR3 nucleotide sequence: TGTGCCTCTTCGGACAGCCCGAATTCACCCCTCCACTTT. Its translation: CASSDSPNSPLHF.

The J gene is TRBJ1-5, the V gene TRBV2, with a weak D call TRBD1 (6 bases). Germline-derived CDR1 and CDR2 are SNHLY and FYNNEI. With 4 bases removed from V and 5 bases from J, the gap between germline ends came to 12 bases. This CDR3 is built from 14 residues. The DNA of the CDR3 is TGTGCCAGCAGTGGGGTAGGGGGAGATCAGCCCCAGCATTTT. Residues: CASSGVGGDQPQHF.

The rearrangement links TRBV5-1 to TRBJ2-2; 8 bases are a match to TRBD2. From germline, CDR1 is SGHRS and CDR2 YFSETQ. Trimming removed 5 bases from V and 7 bases from J; junction bases left unmatched: 10. The CDR3 is 15 amino acids. The CDR3 nucleotides read TGCGCCAGCAGTGAGCGGGAGACCTCATACGGGGAGCTGTTTTTT. Encoded protein: CASSERETSYGELFF.

V is TRBV5-5 and J is TRBJ1-2, with D maybe TRBD1 (5 bases). CDR3 length: 14 residues. CDR1 is SGHKS, CDR2 YYEKEE, per germline (reference sequence). Trimming pared 2 bases from V and 4 bases from J, leaving 12 bases between. The CDR3 region has the DNA TGTGCCAGCAGCTTCTCCATCGGGGCCTATGGCTACACCTTC. Protein product: CASSFSIGAYGYTF.

The rearrangement joins TRBV7-8 to TRBJ2-2; 7 bases line up with TRBD2. The germline V gene has CDR1 SGHVS and CDR2 FQNEAQ. The CDR3 extends over 15 amino acids. V shed 1 base and J 4 bases; nucleotides not matched to a gene: 3. The CDR3 spells CASSLGEGSTGELFF. In nucleotides, the CDR3 is TGTGCCAGCAGCTTAGGGGAGGGGTCCACCGGGGAGCTGTTTTTT.